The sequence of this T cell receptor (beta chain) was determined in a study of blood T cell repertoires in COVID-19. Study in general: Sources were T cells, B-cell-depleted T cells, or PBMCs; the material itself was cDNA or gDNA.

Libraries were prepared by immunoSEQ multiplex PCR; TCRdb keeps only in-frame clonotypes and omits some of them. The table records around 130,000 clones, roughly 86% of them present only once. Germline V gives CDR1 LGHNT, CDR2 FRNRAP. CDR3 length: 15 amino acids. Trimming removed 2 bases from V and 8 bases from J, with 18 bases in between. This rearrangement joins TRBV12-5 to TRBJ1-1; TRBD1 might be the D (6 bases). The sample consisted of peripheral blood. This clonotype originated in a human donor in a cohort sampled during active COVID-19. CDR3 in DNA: TGTGCTAGTGGTTTGCCAGGAACAGGGATTCTGGAAGCTTTCTTT. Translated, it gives CASGLPGTGILEAFF.